A single sample gave rise to the 16 T cell receptor beta chains below, sequenced in a study of PD-L1 blockade in urothelial cancer. Sequencing used immunoSEQ multiplex PCR; TCRdb keeps in-frame clones, though not all of them. Of tens of thousands of clones in the sample, roughly 86% are singletons; the top ten hold about 15%. Time point indicated: pretreatment peripheral blood. The starting material was PBMCs, obtained around atezolizumab (anti-PD-L1) treatment. The source of these receptors is a man in his fifties or sixties with urothelial cancer.

The chain has TRBV7-3 and TRBJ2-1, with D hard to call. Between the trimmed V and J ends, which lost 0 bases and 2 bases, there was a span of 8 bases. Germline V CDR1 and CDR2: SGHTA, FQGTGA. The CDR3 is 15 amino acids. Here the CDR3 reads CASSLTVAPYNEQFF. The CDR3 DNA sequence: TGTGCCAGCAGCTTAACGGTAGCCCCCTACAATGAGCAGTTCTTC. Looking up the rest from reference TRBV7-3 and TRBJ2-1 gives the full variable domain: GAGVSQTPSNKVTEKGKYVELRCDPISGHTALYWYRQSLGQGPEFLIYFQGTGAADDSGLPNDRFFAVRPEGSVSTLKIQRTERGDSAVYLCASSLTVAPYNEQFFGPGTRLTVL.

The rearrangement links TRBV5-1 to TRBJ1-4, with TRBD1 as a possible D gene (5 bases). Trimming took 7 bases from V and 3 from J, leaving 10 bases between them. CDR1 SGHRS and CDR2 YFSETQ come from the germline V gene. The CDR3 is 13 amino acids. CDR3 residues: CASGPGPNEKLFF. DNA for the CDR3: TGCGCCAGCGGGCCAGGGCCTAATGAAAAACTGTTTTTT.

Regarding this clone: A read error may produce the germline difference seen at one junction end. This rearrangement joins TRBV7-7 to TRBJ2-3; 13 nucleotides match TRBD2. There are 16 residues in the CDR3. Looked up from germline, CDR1 is SSHAT and CDR2 is FNYEAQ (reference sequence). The CDR3 DNA is TGTGCTAGCAGCCAAGGACTAGCGGGGGGCACAGATACGCAGTATTTT. Translated, it gives CASSQGLAGGTDTQYF.

The rearrangement links TRBV11-3 to TRBJ2-1; 12 bases are shared with TRBD2. The length of the CDR3 is 17 residues. Germline V gene lookup returns CDR1 SGHNT and CDR2 YENEEA. V was clipped by 0 bases and J by 6 bases; unmatched bases: 6. DNA of the CDR3: TGTGCCAGCAGCTTAGATTTCAGGACTAGCGGGACCAATGAGCAGTTCTTC. This sequence encodes CASSLDFRTSGTNEQFF.

The gene calls are TRBV5-1 and TRBJ2-2, with D perhaps TRBD1 (6 bases). CDR3 length equals 13 residues. Deletions cut 3 bases from V and 3 bases from J, with 6 bases between. Germline V gene lookup returns CDR1 SGHRS and CDR2 YFSETQ. The CDR3 DNA reads TGCGCCAGCAGCTGGACAGACACCGGGGAGCTGTTTTTT. Protein product: CASSWTDTGELFF. Full variable domain (remainder filled in from reference TRBV5-1 and TRBJ2-2): KAGVTQTPRYLIKTRGQQVTLSCSPISGHRSVSWYQQTPGQGLQFLFEYFSETQRNKGNFPGRFSGRQFSNSRSEMNVSTLELGDSALYLCASSWTDTGELFFGEGSRLTVL.

This chain uses TRBV6-1 with TRBJ1-1; 7 positions agree with TRBD1. There are 17 residues in the CDR3. The junction had 13 bases not matched to a gene; V was cut back by 4 bases and J by 2 bases. Germline-derived CDR1 and CDR2 are MNHNS and SASEGT. This CDR3 is CASSADRVGYYNTEAFF. As DNA, the CDR3 is TGTGCCAGCAGTGCCGACAGGGTTGGGTATTACAACACTGAAGCTTTCTTT.

The CDR3 nucleotides read TGTGCCAGCAGCTTCGGACTGAGGACAGATACGCAGTATTTT. Translating gives CASSFGLRTDTQYF. V usage is TRBV7-3 and J usage is TRBJ2-3, with D maybe TRBD2 (5 bases). V shed 3 bases and J shed 3 bases, with 10 bases lying between them. Germline lookup yields CDR1 SGHTA and CDR2 FQGTGA. CDR3 length equals 14 residues. The variable domain in full, with the rest retrieved from reference TRBV7-3 and TRBJ2-3, is GAGVSQTPSNKVTEKGKYVELRCDPISGHTALYWYRQSLGQGPEFLIYFQGTGAADDSGLPNDRFFAVRPEGSVSTLKIQRTERGDSAVYLCASSFGLRTDTQYFGPGTRLTVL.

V is TRBV6-5 and J is TRBJ1-2, with 8 bases matching TRBD1. Germline V gene lookup returns CDR1 MNHEY and CDR2 SVGAGI. V was clipped by 6 bases and J by 2 bases; unmatched bases: 5. This CDR3 region has 14 residues. This CDR3 is CASRRTGSNYGYTF. CDR3 DNA: TGTGCCAGCAGACGGACAGGGTCCAACTATGGCTACACCTTC.

This clone was seen ten or more times. The J gene is TRBJ2-2, the V gene TRBV11-2; D unclear. Germline CDR1 and CDR2: SGHAT and FQNNGV. The CDR3 spans 16 residues. The germline V and J ends were trimmed by 4 bases and 4 bases, with 16 bases remaining between them. As DNA, the CDR3 is TGTGCCAGCAGCTCGATTCAGGCTTTGGGCACCGGGGAGCTGTTTTTT. Translated: CASSSIQALGTGELFF. The full variable domain, completed using reference TRBV11-2 and TRBJ2-2, is EAGVAQSPRYKIIEKRQSVAFWCNPISGHATLYWYQQILGQGPKLLIQFQNNGVVDDSQLPKDRFSAERLKGVDSTLKIQPAKLEDSAVYLCASSSIQALGTGELFFGEGSRLTVL.

The CDR3 loop reads CASSVNRDRGSYEQYF. Written as DNA, the CDR3 is TGTGCCAGCAGCGTAAACCGGGACAGGGGATCGTACGAGCAGTACTTC. The chain carries TRBV21-1 and TRBJ2-7; TRBD1 reflects the table's D call only, with no check against the DNA. TRBV21-1 is listed as a pseudogene. The CDR3 is 16 residues long.

V and J are TRBV25-1 and TRBJ2-3, with 7 bases that match TRBD1. This CDR3 is built from 14 residues. Germline CDR1 MGHDK, CDR2 SYGVNS. V lost 5 bases to trimming and J lost 6 bases; unmatched junction nucleotides: 8. CDR3 DNA sequence: TGTGCCAGCAGTCAAGGACAGGTTTGGGATACGCAGTATTTT. Its protein is CASSQGQVWDTQYF.

The V and J genes are TRBV15 and TRBJ2-7; tentative D call: TRBD2 (6 bases). Germline V gene lookup returns CDR1 LNHNV and CDR2 YYDKDF (reference sequence). Trimming shortened V by 0 bases and J by 0 bases, and 12 bases separated the two germline ends. The CDR3 is 16 residues long. CDR3 DNA sequence: TGTGCCACCAGCAGAGATCCCGGCGGGGCCTCCTACGAGCAGTACTTC. Amino acids: CATSRDPGGASYEQYF.

The chain couples TRBV7-9 to TRBJ2-3; D is perhaps TRBD1 (6 bases). With 5 bases removed from V and 2 bases from J, the gap between germline ends came to 11 bases. CDR3 length equals 14 residues. Germline V CDR1 and CDR2: SEHNR, FQNEAQ (reference sequence). CDR3 in amino acids: CASSPDRNTDTQYF. The CDR3, as DNA: TGTGCCAGCAGCCCCGACAGGAACACAGATACGCAGTATTTT.

This chain uses TRBV28 with TRBJ1-1; D gene ambiguous. The CDR3 has 15 residues. The germline V gene has CDR1 MDHEN and CDR2 SYDVKM. Trimming took off 5 bases at V and 1 base at J, with 14 bases between the two ends. The CDR3 loop reads CASSPPLPSNTEAFF. CDR3 in DNA: TGTGCCAGCAGTCCACCCCTACCCTCGAACACTGAAGCTTTCTTT.

The chain combines TRBV2 with TRBJ1-4, with 9 bases fitting TRBD1. This CDR3 contains 18 residues. V trimming: 9 bases; J trimming: 1 base; junction bases outside the gene matches: 15. Germline V gene sequence: CDR1 SNHLY, CDR2 FYNNEI. CDR3 loop: CASQPGTGKGKTNEKLFF. The CDR3 region has the DNA TGTGCCAGTCAACCTGGGACAGGGAAAGGAAAAACTAATGAAAAACTGTTTTTT.

The rearrangement uses TRBV10-3 and TRBJ2-5, with 9 positions matching TRBD2. This CDR3 is 16 amino acids long. Germline values: CDR1 ENHRY, CDR2 SYGVKD. J gave up 5 bases and V 5 bases, and 12 bases lay outside the gene matches. CDR3 nucleotides: TGTGCCATCAGTCCCCAGGGGCGGGGGGGAGGTGAGACCCAGTACTTC. This encodes CAISPQGRGGGETQYF.